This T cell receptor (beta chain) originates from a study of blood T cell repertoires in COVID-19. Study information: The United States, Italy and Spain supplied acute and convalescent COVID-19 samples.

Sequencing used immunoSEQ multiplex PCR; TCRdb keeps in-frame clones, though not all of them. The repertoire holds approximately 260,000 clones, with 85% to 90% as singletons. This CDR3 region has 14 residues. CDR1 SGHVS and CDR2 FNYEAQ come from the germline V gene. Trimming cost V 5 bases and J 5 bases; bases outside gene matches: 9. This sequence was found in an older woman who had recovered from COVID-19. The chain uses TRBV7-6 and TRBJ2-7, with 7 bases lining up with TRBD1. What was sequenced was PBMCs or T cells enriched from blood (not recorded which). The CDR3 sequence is CASSPPGTANEQYF. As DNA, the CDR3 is TGTGCCAGCAGCCCGCCGGGGACAGCAAACGAGCAGTACTTC.